The 13 T cell receptor beta chains in this list originate from one sample, sequenced in a study of blood T cell repertoires in COVID-19. Method: immunoSEQ multiplex PCR; TCRdb's copy keeps in-frame clones and lacks some. The data show 56,000 or so clones, with over 75% seen just once and around 9.6% held by the top ten. The specimen sequenced was peripheral blood. These receptors were obtained from a human donor in a cohort sampled during active COVID-19.

The chain has TRBV7-3 and TRBJ2-6, with TRBD2 identical over 9 bases. The trim removed 5 bases at V and 6 bases at J, leaving 5 bases unmatched. The CDR3 covers 15 residues. The germline CDR1 and CDR2 sequences are SGHTA and FQGTGA. This CDR3 is CASSPAGGPANVLTF. Written as DNA, the CDR3 is TGTGCCAGCAGCCCGGCGGGGGGGCCGGCCAACGTCCTGACTTTC.

The chain combines TRBV7-2 with TRBJ2-7, with 12 bases identical to TRBD2. After removal of 5 bases from V and 0 bases from J, the junction contained 5 bases not matched to a gene. CDR3 length: 16 residues. The germline CDR1 and CDR2 sequences are SGHTA and FQGNSA. CDR3 sequence: CASSPGTSGPSYEQYF. CDR3 DNA sequence: TGTGCCAGCAGCCCCGGGACTAGCGGGCCCTCCTACGAGCAGTACTTC.

This chain joins TRBV6-6 and TRBJ1-4; TRBD1 matches 8 bases. The junction had 11 bases not matched to a gene; V was cut back by 3 bases and J by 14 bases. Germline assignment: CDR1 MNHNY and CDR2 SVGAGI (reference sequence). This CDR3 is 14 amino acids long. The chain's CDR3 is CASSYDRGREGLFF. In DNA form, the CDR3 reads TGTGCCAGCAGTTATGACAGGGGCCGAGAGGGGCTGTTTTTT.

The chain joins TRBV18 to TRBJ2-7, with D perhaps TRBD2 (6 bases). The V and J ends lost 6 bases and 7 bases respectively, with 19 bases between them. Germline values: CDR1 KGHSH, CDR2 LQKENI. The CDR3 loop spans 14 amino acids. The chain's CDR3 is CASSPGTALGEQYF. CDR3 bases: TGTGCCAGCTCGCCCGGGACTGCCCTGGGGGAGCAGTACTTC.

This chain links TRBV10-3 with TRBJ2-1; no clear D. There are 12 residues in the CDR3. V lost 8 bases and J lost 6, with 11 bases in between. From germline, CDR1 is ENHRY and CDR2 SYGVKD. The CDR3 is CAIGPNRNEQFF. CDR3 DNA sequence: TGTGCCATCGGGCCCAACCGCAATGAGCAGTTCTTC.

The chain combines TRBV29-1 with TRBJ2-7; TRBD2 aligns across 15 bases. This CDR3 has 14 residues. V shed 4 bases, J shed 4 bases, and the junction held 2 bases outside the gene matches. The germline gives CDR1 SQVTM, CDR2 ANQGSEA. The CDR3 protein is CSVAGTSGRYEQYF. The CDR3 bases are TGCAGCGTTGCCGGGACTAGCGGGAGGTACGAGCAGTACTTC.

The chain recombines TRBV4-1 with TRBJ2-5; 8 positions match TRBD2. The V gene end was trimmed by 4 bases and the J gene end by 2 bases; junction bases not matched to a gene: 9. The germline V gene encodes CDR1 MGHRA and CDR2 YSYEKL. The CDR3 has 16 amino acids. The chain's CDR3 is CASSLEAGVGQETQYF. CDR3 in DNA: TGCGCCAGCAGCCTGGAAGCGGGAGTAGGGCAAGAGACCCAGTACTTC.

The table lists this clone with a few counts. The rearrangement joins TRBV24-1 to TRBJ2-2, with D possibly being TRBD2 (5 bases). Trimming stripped 1 base from V and 3 bases from J, with 11 bases between. This CDR3 is built from 16 residues. Germline V gives CDR1 KGHDR, CDR2 SFDVKD. This CDR3 is CATSDFGPADTGELFF. CDR3 DNA sequence: TGTGCCACCAGTGATTTTGGACCAGCGGACACCGGGGAGCTGTTTTTT.

Many counts were recorded for this clone. The rearrangement uses TRBV10-3 and TRBJ1-6; D uncertain. The CDR3 length is 14 residues. Trimming pared 1 base from V and 6 bases from J, leaving 7 bases between. CDR1 and CDR2 (germline): ENHRY, SYGVKD. CDR3 sequence reads: CAISEWQINSPLHF. CDR3 in DNA: TGTGCCATCAGTGAGTGGCAGATTAATTCACCCCTCCACTTT.

V and J are TRBV9 and TRBJ2-7; a weak D match, TRBD1 (6 bases). V was clipped by 4 bases and J by 3 bases, with 14 bases between them. The CDR3 contains 14 residues. Germline V gives CDR1 SGDLS, CDR2 YYNGEE. The CDR3 bases are TGTGCCAGCAGCCCCCAGTGGACAGACTACGAGCAGTACTTC. Encoded protein: CASSPQWTDYEQYF. The full variable domain, its missing parts supplied by reference TRBV9 and TRBJ2-7, is DSGVTQTPKHLITATGQRVTLRCSPRSGDLSVYWYQQSLDQGLQFLIQYYNGEERAKGNILERFSAQQFPDLHSELNLSSLELGDSALYFCASSPQWTDYEQYFGPGTRLTVT.

The CDR3 spells CASRRDSQAHEQYF. The CDR3 DNA sequence: TGTGCCAGCAGACGGGACAGCCAGGCCCACGAGCAGTACTTC. This chain joins TRBV6-5 and TRBJ2-7; TRBD1 matches 7 bases. With 6 bases clipped from V and 5 bases from J, the junction kept 10 bases outside the gene matches. The CDR3 spans 14 residues. CDR1 is MNHEY, CDR2 SVGAGI, per germline.

The chain recombines TRBV3-1 (or the pseudogene TRBV3-2) with TRBJ1-2; D is uncertain. V gave up 3 bases and J gave up 1 base, with 15 bases separating them. Germline V gene data show CDR1 as LGHDT and CDR2 as YNNKEL (reference sequence). The CDR3 totals 16 residues. The CDR3 is CASSQRGTTLNYGYTF. The CDR3 coding sequence is TGTGCCAGCAGCCAGAGAGGAACGACCCTTAACTATGGCTACACCTTC.

The V and J genes are TRBV7-2 and TRBJ2-3; D uncertain. Germline CDR1 and CDR2: SGHTA and FQGNSA. This CDR3 is built from 15 residues. Trimming pared 1 base from V and 4 bases from J, leaving 12 bases between. The CDR3 nucleotides are TGTGCCAGCAGCTTAGGGAGAGGCGGAGCAGATACGCAGTATTTT. It yields the protein CASSLGRGGADTQYF. The full variable domain, rest sourced from reference TRBV7-2 and TRBJ2-3, is GAGVSQSPSNKVTEKGKDVELRCDPISGHTALYWYRQSLGQGLEFLIYFQGNSAPDKSGLPSDRFSAERTGGSVSTLTIQRTQQEDSAVYLCASSLGRGGADTQYFGPGTRLTVL.